These 20 T cell receptor beta chains share one sample of origin, sequenced in a study of regulatory T cells. No antigen has been assigned to these receptors. General study points: In CD3G-deficient patients, conventional CD4+ T cells were enriched for hydrophobic CDR3 residues at positions 6 and 7.

Amplification used 52 TRBV primers and 13 TRBJ primers. Sequenced by immunoSEQ multiplex PCR; TCRdb stores in-frame clones only, minus some. This table has more than 15,000 clones, around 80% appearing once. What was sequenced was conventional CD4+ T cells sorted from blood. These receptors all come from a person aged 25-39 years with CD3G deficiency.

The chain employs TRBV5-1 and TRBJ1-2, with TRBD1 matching over 8 bases. The CDR3 is 15 residues long. V was clipped by 4 bases and J by 2 bases; unmatched bases: 7. Germline lookup yields CDR1 SGHRS and CDR2 YFSETQ. CDR3 protein: CASSERTGQNYGYTF. In DNA, the CDR3 is TGCGCCAGCAGCGAGAGGACAGGGCAGAACTATGGCTACACCTTC.

The chain recombines TRBV19 with TRBJ1-1, with TRBD1 identical over 12 bases. Germline V gene data show CDR1 as LNHDA and CDR2 as SQIVND (reference sequence). V was clipped by 6 bases and J by 4 bases; unmatched bases: 6. CDR3 length: 15 residues. This chain's CDR3 is CASRPGQGASTEAFF. In DNA form, the CDR3 reads TGTGCCAGTAGGCCGGGACAGGGGGCAAGCACTGAAGCTTTCTTT.

V gene TRBV28 combines with J gene TRBJ2-3, with 9 bases identical to TRBD1. Germline loops: CDR1 MDHEN, CDR2 SYDVKM. The V gene end was trimmed by 5 bases and the J gene end by 3 bases; junction bases not matched to a gene: 3. This CDR3 comprises 14 residues. CDR3 amino acids: CASSRDRATDTQYF. CDR3 sequence (DNA): TGTGCCAGCAGTCGGGACAGGGCTACAGATACGCAGTATTTT.

The rearrangement links TRBV18 to TRBJ2-6; D not resolved. CDR1 and CDR2 from the germline V gene are KGHSH and LQKENI. The CDR3 is 15 residues long. V lost 2 bases and J lost 4, with 9 bases in between. The CDR3 sequence: CASSPGNLGANVLTF. CDR3 in DNA: TGTGCCAGCTCACCAGGGAACCTCGGGGCCAACGTCCTGACTTTC. The full variable domain, with the rest looked up from reference TRBV18 and TRBJ2-6, is NAGVMQNPRHLVRRRGQEARLRCSPMKGHSHVYWYRQLPEEGLKFMVYLQKENIIDESGMPKERFSAEFPKEGPSILRIQQVVRGDSAAYFCASSPGNLGANVLTFGAGSRLTVL.

This clone has only a few counts. V gene TRBV6-1 combines with J gene TRBJ1-1; TRBD1 matches 7 bases. The J segment lost 1 base and the V segment lost 6 bases, leaving 5 bases of the junction unmatched. CDR1 and CDR2 (germline): MNHNS, SASEGT. CDR3 length: 14 amino acids. This CDR3 is CASRRGQKNTEAFF. The CDR3, as DNA: TGTGCCAGCAGGAGGGGGCAGAAGAACACTGAAGCTTTCTTT.

This clone was observed once. The chain uses TRBV5-1 and TRBJ2-1; the match to TRBD2 covers 11 bases. From germline, CDR1 is SGHRS and CDR2 YFSETQ. This CDR3 is built from 15 residues. Germline trimming cut 1 base from V and 4 bases from J; bases unmatched to any gene: 1. CDR3 sequence: CASSLTSGSYNEQFF. In DNA form, the CDR3 reads TGCGCCAGCAGCTTGACTAGCGGGAGTTACAATGAGCAGTTCTTC. Drawing the rest from reference TRBV5-1 and TRBJ2-1, the complete variable domain is KAGVTQTPRYLIKTRGQQVTLSCSPISGHRSVSWYQQTPGQGLQFLFEYFSETQRNKGNFPGRFSGRQFSNSRSEMNVSTLELGDSALYLCASSLTSGSYNEQFFGPGTRLTVL.

The chain is built from TRBV18 and TRBJ2-7; D is unresolved. V shed 2 bases and J shed 3 bases, with 8 bases lying between them. The CDR3 is 13 amino acids. Germline V gives CDR1 KGHSH, CDR2 LQKENI. CDR3 protein: CASSPDEGYEQYF. CDR3 DNA: TGTGCCAGCTCACCAGACGAAGGCTACGAGCAGTACTTC.

Within the sample, this clone is medium-sized. The chain links TRBV28 to TRBJ1-6; 7 nucleotides line up with TRBD1. The germline gives CDR1 MDHEN, CDR2 SYDVKM. With V trimmed by 2 bases and J by 6 bases, 1 base remained unmatched. The length of the CDR3 is 14 residues. CDR3 sequence reads: CASSLGQVNSPLHF. CDR3 nucleotide sequence: TGTGCCAGCAGTTTAGGACAGGTTAATTCACCCCTCCACTTT.

The rearrangement uses TRBV19 and TRBJ2-2, with 9 positions matching TRBD1. CDR1 LNHDA and CDR2 SQIVND come from the germline V gene (reference sequence). Unmatched junction bases numbered 8, after V lost 7 bases and J lost 5 bases. The length of the CDR3 is 15 residues. In DNA form, the CDR3 reads TGTGCCAGTACCGACAGGGGGACTCTAACCGGGGAGCTGTTTTTT. Its translation: CASTDRGTLTGELFF.

This sequence joins TRBV5-1 and TRBJ2-3; 14 nucleotides match TRBD2. CDR3 length: 16 amino acids. Germline CDR1 SGHRS, CDR2 YFSETQ. Trimming took 4 bases from V and 3 from J; bases not matched to a gene: 4. CDR3 loop: CASSPGLAGVTDTQYF. The CDR3 nucleotides are TGCGCCAGCAGCCCGGGACTAGCGGGAGTTACAGATACGCAGTATTTT. The whole variable domain, remainder taken from reference TRBV5-1 and TRBJ2-3, is KAGVTQTPRYLIKTRGQQVTLSCSPISGHRSVSWYQQTPGQGLQFLFEYFSETQRNKGNFPGRFSGRQFSNSRSEMNVSTLELGDSALYLCASSPGLAGVTDTQYFGPGTRLTVL.

The chain recombines TRBV11-2 with TRBJ2-6; D call uncertain. The CDR3 has 16 residues. Germline CDR1 reads SGHAT; CDR2 reads FQNNGV. Trimming shortened V by 1 base and J by 4 bases, and 11 bases separated the two germline ends. Here the CDR3 DNA reads TGTGCCAGCAGCTTAGTACGAGGTCCCGGGGCCAACGTCCTGACTTTC. Protein: CASSLVRGPGANVLTF. The entire variable domain, with the rest obtained from reference TRBV11-2 and TRBJ2-6, is as follows: EAGVAQSPRYKIIEKRQSVAFWCNPISGHATLYWYQQILGQGPKLLIQFQNNGVVDDSQLPKDRFSAERLKGVDSTLKIQPAKLEDSAVYLCASSLVRGPGANVLTFGAGSRLTVL.

This chain connects TRBV6-1 to TRBJ1-1; no clear D. Trimming cost V 7 bases and J 3 bases, with 6 bases left between them. The CDR3 is 11 amino acids. Germline-derived CDR1 and CDR2 are MNHNS and SASEGT. The CDR3 sequence is CASNTHTEAFF. For the CDR3, the DNA is TGTGCCAGCAACACGCACACTGAAGCTTTCTTT.

The rearrangement links TRBV7-9 to TRBJ1-1; possibly TRBD1 for D (5 bases). V lost 5 bases, J lost 1 base, and 14 bases lay in between. The CDR3 is 15 amino acids. In germline, CDR1 is SEHNR, CDR2 FQNEAQ (reference sequence). CDR3 in amino acids: CASSLDMGENTEAFF. The DNA of the CDR3 is TGTGCCAGCAGCCTCGACATGGGGGAGAACACTGAAGCTTTCTTT.

The rearrangement uses TRBV19 and TRBJ2-2; tentatively, D is TRBD2 (5 bases). Trimming cost V 4 bases and J 6 bases, with 12 bases left between them. Germline-derived CDR1 and CDR2 are LNHDA and SQIVND (reference sequence). The CDR3 sequence is 14 residues long. The CDR3 here is CASSTSGFPGELFF. DNA of the CDR3: TGTGCCAGTAGTACATCGGGATTTCCCGGGGAGCTGTTTTTT.

This chain uses TRBV6-1 with TRBJ2-7; unclear D gene. The germline CDR1 and CDR2 sequences are MNHNS and SASEGT. V was clipped by 6 bases and J by 3 bases, with 6 bases between them. The CDR3 length is 11 residues. The CDR3 region is CASRANYEQYF. DNA of the CDR3: TGTGCCAGCAGAGCCAACTACGAGCAGTACTTC.

The rearrangement joins TRBV28 to TRBJ2-7, with 7 bases matching TRBD2. V lost 4 bases, J lost 4 bases, and 7 bases stayed unmatched. The CDR3 covers 14 residues. CDR1 and CDR2 (germline): MDHEN, SYDVKM. CDR3 DNA sequence: TGTGCCAGCAGTTCATGGGGGGGTAGTTACGAGCAGTACTTC. Protein sequence: CASSSWGGSYEQYF.

This clone was counted only a few times. This sequence joins TRBV6-1 and TRBJ1-1, with D possibly TRBD1 on 5 matching bases. Between the trimmed V and J ends, which lost 6 bases and 3 bases, there was a span of 11 bases. The CDR3 has 13 amino acids. The germline gives CDR1 MNHNS, CDR2 SASEGT. The DNA of the CDR3 is TGTGCCAGCAGCCGGGAGGGGTACACTGAAGCTTTCTTT. This codes for CASSREGYTEAFF.

The rearrangement joins TRBV5-1 to TRBJ2-1; D is perhaps TRBD1 (5 bases). Germline-derived CDR1 and CDR2 are SGHRS and YFSETQ. This CDR3 is built from 14 residues. With 0 bases removed from V and 10 bases from J, the gap between germline ends came to 14 bases. The CDR3 reads CASSLVSGKGEQFF. In DNA form, the CDR3 reads TGCGCCAGCAGCTTGGTGTCAGGGAAGGGAGAGCAGTTCTTC. The complete variable domain, with remaining parts taken from reference TRBV5-1 and TRBJ2-1, reads KAGVTQTPRYLIKTRGQQVTLSCSPISGHRSVSWYQQTPGQGLQFLFEYFSETQRNKGNFPGRFSGRQFSNSRSEMNVSTLELGDSALYLCASSLVSGKGEQFFGPGTRLTVL.

This chain connects TRBV7-9 to TRBJ1-1; TRBD1 matches at 8 bases. J was trimmed by 4 bases and V by 1 base; bases with no gene match: 14. CDR1 and CDR2 (germline): SEHNR, FQNEAQ (reference sequence). The CDR3 is 18 residues long. The CDR3 loop is CASSLGARGPFGSTEAFF. The CDR3 DNA follows: TGTGCCAGCAGCTTAGGAGCCAGGGGGCCGTTTGGGAGCACTGAAGCTTTCTTT.

This chain joins TRBV6-5 and TRBJ1-2; unclear D gene. The V gene lost 0 bases and the J gene lost 2 bases, with 7 bases spanning the gap. The length of the CDR3 is 14 residues. Germline CDR1 reads MNHEY; CDR2 reads SVGAGI. CDR3 sequence reads: CASSYSETNYGYTF. Here the CDR3 DNA reads TGTGCCAGCAGTTACTCCGAGACGAACTATGGCTACACCTTC.